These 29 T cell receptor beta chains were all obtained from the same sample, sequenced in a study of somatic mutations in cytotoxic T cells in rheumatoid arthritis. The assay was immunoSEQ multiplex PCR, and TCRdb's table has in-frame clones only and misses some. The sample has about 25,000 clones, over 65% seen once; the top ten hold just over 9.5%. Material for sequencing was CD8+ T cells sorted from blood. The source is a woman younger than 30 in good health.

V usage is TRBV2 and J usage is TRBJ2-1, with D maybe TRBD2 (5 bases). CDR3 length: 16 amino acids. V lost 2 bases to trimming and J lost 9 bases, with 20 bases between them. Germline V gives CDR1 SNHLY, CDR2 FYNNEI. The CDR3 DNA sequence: TGTGCCAGCAGTGAAATGGTCCTAGGATCAGAGGGTGAGCAGTTCTTC. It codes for CASSEMVLGSEGEQFF. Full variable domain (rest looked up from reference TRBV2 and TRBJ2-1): EPEVTQTPSHQVTQMGQEVILRCVPISNHLYFYWYRQILGQKVEFLVSFYNNEISEKSEIFDDQFSVERPDGSNFTLKIRSTKLEDSAMYFCASSEMVLGSEGEQFFGPGTRLTVL.

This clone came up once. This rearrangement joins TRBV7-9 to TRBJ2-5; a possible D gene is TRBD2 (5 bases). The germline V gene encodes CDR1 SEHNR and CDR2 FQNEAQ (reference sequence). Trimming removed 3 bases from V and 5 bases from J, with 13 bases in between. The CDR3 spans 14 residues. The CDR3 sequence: CASSFNIGKETQYF. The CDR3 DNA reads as TGTGCCAGCAGCTTTAACATCGGGAAGGAGACCCAGTACTTC.

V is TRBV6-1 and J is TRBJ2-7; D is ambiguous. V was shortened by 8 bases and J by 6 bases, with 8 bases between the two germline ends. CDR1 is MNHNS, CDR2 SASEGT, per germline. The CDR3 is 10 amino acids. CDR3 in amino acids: CASHVGEQYF. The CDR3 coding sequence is TGTGCCAGCCACGTAGGCGAGCAGTACTTC.

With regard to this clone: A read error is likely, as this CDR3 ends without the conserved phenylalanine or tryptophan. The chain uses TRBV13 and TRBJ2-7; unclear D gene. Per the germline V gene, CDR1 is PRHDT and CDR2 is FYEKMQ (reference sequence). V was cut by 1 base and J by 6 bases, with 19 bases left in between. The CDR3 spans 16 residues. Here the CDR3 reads CASSLATSTSPAEQYL. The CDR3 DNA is TGTGCCAGCAGCTTAGCTACTTCCACCTCCCCGGCCGAGCAGTACCTC.

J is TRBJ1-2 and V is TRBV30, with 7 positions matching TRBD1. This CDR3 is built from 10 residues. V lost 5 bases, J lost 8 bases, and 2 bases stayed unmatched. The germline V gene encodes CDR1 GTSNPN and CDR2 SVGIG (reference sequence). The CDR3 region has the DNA TGTGCCTGGTACAGGGGAGGCTACACCTTC. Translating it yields CAWYRGGYTF.

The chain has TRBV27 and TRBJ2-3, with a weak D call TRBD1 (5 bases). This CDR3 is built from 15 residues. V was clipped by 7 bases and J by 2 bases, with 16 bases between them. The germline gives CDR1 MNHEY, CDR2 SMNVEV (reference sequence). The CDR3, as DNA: TGTGCCAGCACCCCATCCTCTGGGGCCACAGATACGCAGTATTTT. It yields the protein CASTPSSGATDTQYF.

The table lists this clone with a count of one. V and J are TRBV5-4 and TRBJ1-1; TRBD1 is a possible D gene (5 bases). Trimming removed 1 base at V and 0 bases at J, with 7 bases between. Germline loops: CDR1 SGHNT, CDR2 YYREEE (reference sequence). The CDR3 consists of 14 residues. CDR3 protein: CASSLRGLNTEAFF. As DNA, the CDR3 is TGTGCCAGCAGCTTGAGGGGACTGAACACTGAAGCTTTCTTT.

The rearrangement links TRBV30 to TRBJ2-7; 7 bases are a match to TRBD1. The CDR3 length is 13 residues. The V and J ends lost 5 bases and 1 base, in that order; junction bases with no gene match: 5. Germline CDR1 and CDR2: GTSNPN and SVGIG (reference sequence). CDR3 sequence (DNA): TGTGCCTGGTCACAGGGGTTATCCTACGAGCAGTACGTC. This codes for CAWSQGLSYEQYV.

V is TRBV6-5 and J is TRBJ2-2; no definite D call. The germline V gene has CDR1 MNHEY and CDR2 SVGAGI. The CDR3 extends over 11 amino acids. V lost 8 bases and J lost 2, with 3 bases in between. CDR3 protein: CASRNTGELFF. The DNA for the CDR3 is TGTGCCAGCCGCAACACCGGGGAGCTGTTTTTT.

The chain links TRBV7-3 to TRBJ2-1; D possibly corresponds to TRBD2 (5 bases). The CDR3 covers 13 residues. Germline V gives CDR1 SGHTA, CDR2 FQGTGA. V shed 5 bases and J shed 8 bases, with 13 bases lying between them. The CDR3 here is CASSASQWDEQFF. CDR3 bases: TGTGCCAGCAGCGCTAGCCAGTGGGATGAGCAGTTCTTC.

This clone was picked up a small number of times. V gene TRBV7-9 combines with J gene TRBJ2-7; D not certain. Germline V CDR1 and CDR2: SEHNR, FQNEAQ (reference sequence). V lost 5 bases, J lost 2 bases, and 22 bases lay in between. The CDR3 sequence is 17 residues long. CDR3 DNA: TGTGCCAGCAGCCCACCGGCGGTTGGCCAGACGGCCTACGAGCAGTACTTC. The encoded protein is CASSPPAVGQTAYEQYF.

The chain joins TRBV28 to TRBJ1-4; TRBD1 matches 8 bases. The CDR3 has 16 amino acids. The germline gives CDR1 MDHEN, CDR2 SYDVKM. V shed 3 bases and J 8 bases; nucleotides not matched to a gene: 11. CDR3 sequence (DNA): TGTGCCAGCAGTTTGCTGTCGGACAGGGATGGGGAAAAACTGTTTTTT. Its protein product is CASSLLSDRDGEKLFF.

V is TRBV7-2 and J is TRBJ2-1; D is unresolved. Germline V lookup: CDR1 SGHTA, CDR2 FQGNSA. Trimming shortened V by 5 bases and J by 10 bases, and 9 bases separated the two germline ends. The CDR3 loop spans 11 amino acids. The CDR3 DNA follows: TGTGCCAGCAGCAAGACGACCGAGCAGTTCTTC. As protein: CASSKTTEQFF.

The CDR3 spells CASGSPYNEQFF. The DNA of the CDR3 is TGTGCCAGCGGATCCCCCTACAATGAGCAGTTCTTC. The chain employs TRBV6-6 and TRBJ2-1; D gene uncertain. V lost 8 bases to trimming and J lost 2 bases, with 7 bases between them. The germline V gene encodes CDR1 MNHNY and CDR2 SVGAGI (reference sequence). The CDR3 consists of 12 residues.

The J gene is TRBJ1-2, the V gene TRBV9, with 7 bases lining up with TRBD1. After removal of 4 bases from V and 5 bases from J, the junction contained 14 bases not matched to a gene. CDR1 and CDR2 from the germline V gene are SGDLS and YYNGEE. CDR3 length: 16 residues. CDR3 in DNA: TGTGCCAGCAGCTTCTCGCCGGGACAGAGCTTATATGGCTACACCTTC. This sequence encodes CASSFSPGQSLYGYTF. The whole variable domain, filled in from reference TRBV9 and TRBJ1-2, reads DSGVTQTPKHLITATGQRVTLRCSPRSGDLSVYWYQQSLDQGLQFLIQYYNGEERAKGNILERFSAQQFPDLHSELNLSSLELGDSALYFCASSFSPGQSLYGYTFGSGTRLTVV.

The CDR3 reads CASSPPGYTGELFF. CDR3 DNA sequence: TGCGCCAGCAGCCCCCCGGGCTACACCGGGGAGCTGTTTTTT. This chain joins TRBV4-1 and TRBJ2-2; D remains ambiguous. In germline, CDR1 is MGHRA, CDR2 YSYEKL. Trimming took off 4 bases at V and 3 bases at J, with 9 bases between the two ends. The CDR3 is made up of 14 amino acids.

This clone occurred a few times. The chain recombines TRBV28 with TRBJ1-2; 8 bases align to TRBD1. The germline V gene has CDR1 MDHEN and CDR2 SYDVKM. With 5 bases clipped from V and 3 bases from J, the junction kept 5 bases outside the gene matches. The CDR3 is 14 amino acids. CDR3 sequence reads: CASSQTGGHYGYTF. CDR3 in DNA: TGTGCCAGCAGTCAAACAGGGGGACACTATGGCTACACCTTC.

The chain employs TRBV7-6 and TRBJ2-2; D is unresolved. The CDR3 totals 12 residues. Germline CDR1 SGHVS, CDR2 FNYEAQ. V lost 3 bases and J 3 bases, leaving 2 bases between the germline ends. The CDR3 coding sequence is TGTGCCAGCAGCTTTCACACCGGGGAGCTGTTTTTT. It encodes CASSFHTGELFF.

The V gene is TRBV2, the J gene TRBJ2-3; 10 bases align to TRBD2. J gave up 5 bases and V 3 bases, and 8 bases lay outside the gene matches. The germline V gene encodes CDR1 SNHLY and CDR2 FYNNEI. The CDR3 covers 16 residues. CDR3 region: CASSDRTSGQRDTQYF. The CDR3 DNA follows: TGTGCCAGCAGTGATCGGACTAGCGGACAGAGAGATACGCAGTATTTT.

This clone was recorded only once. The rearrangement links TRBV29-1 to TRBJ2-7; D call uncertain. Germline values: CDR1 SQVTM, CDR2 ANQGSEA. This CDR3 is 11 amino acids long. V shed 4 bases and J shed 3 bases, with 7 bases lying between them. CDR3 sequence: CSVVHNYEQYF. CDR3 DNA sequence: TGCAGCGTTGTCCATAACTACGAGCAGTACTTC.

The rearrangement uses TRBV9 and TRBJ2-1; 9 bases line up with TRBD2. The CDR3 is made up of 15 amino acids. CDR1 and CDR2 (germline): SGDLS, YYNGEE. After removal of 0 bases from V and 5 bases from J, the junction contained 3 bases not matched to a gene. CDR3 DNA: TGTGCCAGCAGCGTAGGACTAGCGGTTAACAATGAGCAGTTCTTC. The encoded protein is CASSVGLAVNNEQFF.

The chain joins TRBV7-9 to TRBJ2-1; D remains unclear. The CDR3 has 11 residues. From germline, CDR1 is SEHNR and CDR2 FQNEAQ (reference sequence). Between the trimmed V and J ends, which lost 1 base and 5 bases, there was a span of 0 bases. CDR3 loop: CASSLDNEQFF. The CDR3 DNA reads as TGTGCCAGCAGCTTAGACAATGAGCAGTTCTTC.

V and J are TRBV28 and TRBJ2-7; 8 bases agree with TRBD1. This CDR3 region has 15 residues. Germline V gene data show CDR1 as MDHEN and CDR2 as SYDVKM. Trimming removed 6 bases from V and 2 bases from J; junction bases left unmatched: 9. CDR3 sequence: CASRALDRGPYEQYF. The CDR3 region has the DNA TGTGCCAGCAGAGCCCTCGACAGGGGTCCCTACGAGCAGTACTTC. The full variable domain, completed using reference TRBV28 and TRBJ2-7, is DVKVTQSSRYLVKRTGEKVFLECVQDMDHENMFWYRQDPGLGLRLIYFSYDVKMKEKGDIPEGYSVSREKKERFSLILESASTNQTSMYLCASRALDRGPYEQYFGPGTRLTVT.

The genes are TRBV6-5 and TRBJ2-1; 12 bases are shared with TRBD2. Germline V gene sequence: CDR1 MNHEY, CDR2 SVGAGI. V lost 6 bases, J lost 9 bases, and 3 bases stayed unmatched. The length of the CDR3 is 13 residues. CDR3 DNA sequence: TGTGCCAGCAGCGGGACTAGCGGGTCTGAGCAGTTCTTC. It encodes CASSGTSGSEQFF.

CDR3: CASRTPGQGDGYTF. Here the CDR3 DNA reads TGTGCCAGCAGGACTCCGGGACAGGGCGATGGCTACACCTTC. The V call is TRBV6-1, the J call TRBJ1-2; 9 nucleotides match TRBD1. Germline V gives CDR1 MNHNS, CDR2 SASEGT. The CDR3 extends over 14 amino acids. J lost 6 bases, V lost 6 bases, and 8 bases had no gene match.

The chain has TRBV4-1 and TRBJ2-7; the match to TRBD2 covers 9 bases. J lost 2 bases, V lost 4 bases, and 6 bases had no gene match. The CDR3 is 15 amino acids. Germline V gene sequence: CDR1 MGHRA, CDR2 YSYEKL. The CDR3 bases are TGCGCCAGCAGCCTTATAGCGGGAGCAACCTACGAGCAGTACTTC. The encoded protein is CASSLIAGATYEQYF.

This CDR3 reads CASSQDQGDTSMNTEAFF. In nucleotides, the CDR3 is TGCGCCAGCAGCCAAGATCAGGGAGACACCTCCATGAACACTGAAGCTTTCTTT. The chain uses TRBV4-1 and TRBJ1-1, with TRBD1 as a possible D gene (5 bases). V was trimmed by 0 bases and J by 0 bases, leaving 17 bases between them. The CDR3 is 18 amino acids. CDR1 and CDR2 from the germline V gene are MGHRA and YSYEKL.

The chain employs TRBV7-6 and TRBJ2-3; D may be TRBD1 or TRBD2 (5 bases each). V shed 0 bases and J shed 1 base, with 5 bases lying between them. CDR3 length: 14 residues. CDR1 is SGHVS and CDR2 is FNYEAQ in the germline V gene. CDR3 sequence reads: CASSLAGGTDTQYF. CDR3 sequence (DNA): TGTGCCAGCAGCTTAGCGGGGGGCACAGATACGCAGTATTTT.

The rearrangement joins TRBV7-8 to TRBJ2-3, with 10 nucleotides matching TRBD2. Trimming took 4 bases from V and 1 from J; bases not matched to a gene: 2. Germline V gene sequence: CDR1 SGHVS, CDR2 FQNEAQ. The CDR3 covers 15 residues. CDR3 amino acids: CASSSLAGGTDTQYF. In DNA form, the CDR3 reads TGTGCCAGCAGCTCTCTAGCGGGGGGCACAGATACGCAGTATTTT.